This T cell receptor (beta chain) was captured in a study of T cell responses to AZD1222 COVID-19 vaccine. Note on this clone: Its antigen is still unknown.

Assay used: immunoSEQ multiplex PCR; TCRdb lists only in-frame clones, some missing. The table includes over 200,000 clones, about 94% detected once. Broader study findings: There were repertoire samples only from the period after the peak T cell response. AZD1222 recipients seropositive at baseline numbered only five to seven. When two AZD1222 doses had been given, Spike-specific TCR breadth and depth rose. Among the donors, most were white British and more were female, and clonal diversity was possibly underestimated.

The V gene's germline CDR1 is MNHEY and CDR2 SMNVEV (reference sequence). Trimming removed 6 bases from V and 3 bases from J, with 18 bases in between. The length of the CDR3 is 15 residues. The sequence derives from an adult who received the MenACWY meningococcal vaccine as a control. The starting material was peripheral blood, obtained 28 days after the second dose of the MenACWY control vaccine. The chain joins TRBV27 to TRBJ2-7; D is possibly TRBD2 (6 bases). CDR3 loop: CASRDDGSIRYEQYF. The CDR3 DNA reads TGTGCCAGCAGAGACGACGGGAGCATACGCTACGAGCAGTACTTC.